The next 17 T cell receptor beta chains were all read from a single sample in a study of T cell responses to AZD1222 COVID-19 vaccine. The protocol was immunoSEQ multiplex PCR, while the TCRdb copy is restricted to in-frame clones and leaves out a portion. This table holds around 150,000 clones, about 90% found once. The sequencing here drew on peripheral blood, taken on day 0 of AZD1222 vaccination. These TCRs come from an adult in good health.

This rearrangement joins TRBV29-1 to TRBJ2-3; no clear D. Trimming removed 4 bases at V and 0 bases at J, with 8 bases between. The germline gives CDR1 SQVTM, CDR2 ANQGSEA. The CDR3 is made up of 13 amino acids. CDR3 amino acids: CSVVIRSTDTQYF. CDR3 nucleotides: TGCAGCGTTGTAATCAGGAGCACAGATACGCAGTATTTT.

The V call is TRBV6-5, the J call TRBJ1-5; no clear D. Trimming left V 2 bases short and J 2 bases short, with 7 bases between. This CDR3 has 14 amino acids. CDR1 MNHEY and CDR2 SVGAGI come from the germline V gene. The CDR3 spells CASSYGVGNQPQHF. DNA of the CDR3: TGTGCCAGCAGTTACGGGGTGGGCAATCAGCCCCAGCATTTT.

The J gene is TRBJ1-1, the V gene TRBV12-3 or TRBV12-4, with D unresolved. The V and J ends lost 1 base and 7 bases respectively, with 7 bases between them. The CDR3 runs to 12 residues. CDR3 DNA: TGTGCCAGCAGTTTAGGCTGGGGTGAAGCTTTCTTT. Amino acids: CASSLGWGEAFF.

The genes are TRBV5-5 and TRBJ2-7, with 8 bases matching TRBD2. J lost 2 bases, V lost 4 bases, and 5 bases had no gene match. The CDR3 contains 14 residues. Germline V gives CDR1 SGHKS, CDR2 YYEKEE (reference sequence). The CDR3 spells CASSGTSGAYEQYF. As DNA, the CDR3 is TGTGCCAGCAGCGGGACTAGTGGGGCCTACGAGCAGTACTTC.

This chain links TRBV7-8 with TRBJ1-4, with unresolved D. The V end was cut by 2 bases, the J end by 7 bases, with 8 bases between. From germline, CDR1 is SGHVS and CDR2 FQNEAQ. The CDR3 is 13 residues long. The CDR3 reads CASSLYSPEKLFF. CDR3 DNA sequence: TGTGCCAGCAGCTTATATTCCCCTGAAAAACTGTTTTTT.

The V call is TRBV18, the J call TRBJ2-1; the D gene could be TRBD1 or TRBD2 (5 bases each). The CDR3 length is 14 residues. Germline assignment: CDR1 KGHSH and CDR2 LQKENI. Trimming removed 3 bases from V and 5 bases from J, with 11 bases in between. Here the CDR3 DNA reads TGTGCCAGCTCACCGGGAGACAGTGACAATGAGCAGTTCTTC. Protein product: CASSPGDSDNEQFF.

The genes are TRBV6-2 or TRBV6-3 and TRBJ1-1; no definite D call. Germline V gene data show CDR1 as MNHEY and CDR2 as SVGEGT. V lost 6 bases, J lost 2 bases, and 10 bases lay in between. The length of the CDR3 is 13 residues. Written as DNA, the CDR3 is TGTGCCAGCAGCTGGACGGTTAACACTGAAGCTTTCTTT. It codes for CASSWTVNTEAFF.

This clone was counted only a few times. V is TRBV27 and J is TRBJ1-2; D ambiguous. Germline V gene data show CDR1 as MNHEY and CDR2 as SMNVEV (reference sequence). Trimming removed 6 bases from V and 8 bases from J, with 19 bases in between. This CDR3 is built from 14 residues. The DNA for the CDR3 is TGTGCCAGCAGATCGGACGTGTTGGTGGAAGGCTACACCTTC. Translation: CASRSDVLVEGYTF.

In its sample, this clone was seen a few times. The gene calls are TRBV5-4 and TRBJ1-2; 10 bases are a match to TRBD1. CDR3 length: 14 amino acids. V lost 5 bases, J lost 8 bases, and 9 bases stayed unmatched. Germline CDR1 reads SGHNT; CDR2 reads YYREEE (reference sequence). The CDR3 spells CASRLTGGRRGYTF. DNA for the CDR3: TGTGCCAGCAGATTGACAGGGGGCAGGCGGGGCTACACCTTC.

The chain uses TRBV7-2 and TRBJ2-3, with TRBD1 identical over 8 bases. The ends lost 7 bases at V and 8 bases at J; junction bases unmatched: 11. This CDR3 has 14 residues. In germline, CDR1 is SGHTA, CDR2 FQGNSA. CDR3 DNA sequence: TGTGCCAGCAAACCGGACAGGGAAGGGGTTACGCAGTATTTT. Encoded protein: CASKPDREGVTQYF. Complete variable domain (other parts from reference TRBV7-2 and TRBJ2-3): GAGVSQSPSNKVTEKGKDVELRCDPISGHTALYWYRQSLGQGLEFLIYFQGNSAPDKSGLPSDRFSAERTGGSVSTLTIQRTQQEDSAVYLCASKPDREGVTQYFGPGTRLTVL.

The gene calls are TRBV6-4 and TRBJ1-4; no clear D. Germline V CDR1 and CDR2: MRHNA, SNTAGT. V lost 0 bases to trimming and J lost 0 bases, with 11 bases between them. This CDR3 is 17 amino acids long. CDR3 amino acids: CASSDSYKGTTNEKLFF. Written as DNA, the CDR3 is TGTGCCAGCAGTGACTCTTATAAGGGTACAACTAATGAAAAACTGTTTTTT.

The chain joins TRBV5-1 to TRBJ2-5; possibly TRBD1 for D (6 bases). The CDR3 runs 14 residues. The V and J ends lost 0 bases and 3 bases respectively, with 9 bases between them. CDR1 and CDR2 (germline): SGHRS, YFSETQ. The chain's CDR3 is CASSLGTVKETQYF. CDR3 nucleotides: TGCGCCAGCAGCTTGGGGACAGTTAAAGAGACCCAGTACTTC.

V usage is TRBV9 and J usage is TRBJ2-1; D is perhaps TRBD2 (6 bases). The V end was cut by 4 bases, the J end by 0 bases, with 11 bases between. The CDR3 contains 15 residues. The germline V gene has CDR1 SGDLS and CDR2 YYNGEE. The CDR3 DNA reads TGTGCCAGCAGCCCTAGCGTTAGCTCCTACAATGAGCAGTTCTTC. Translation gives CASSPSVSSYNEQFF.

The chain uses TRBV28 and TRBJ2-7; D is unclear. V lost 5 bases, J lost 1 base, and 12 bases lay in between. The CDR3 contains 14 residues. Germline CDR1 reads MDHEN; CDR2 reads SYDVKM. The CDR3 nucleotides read TGTGCCAGCAGTCCCCGGACGGCTTCCTACGAGCAGTACTTC. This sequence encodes CASSPRTASYEQYF. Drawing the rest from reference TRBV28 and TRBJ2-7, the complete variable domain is DVKVTQSSRYLVKRTGEKVFLECVQDMDHENMFWYRQDPGLGLRLIYFSYDVKMKEKGDIPEGYSVSREKKERFSLILESASTNQTSMYLCASSPRTASYEQYFGPGTRLTVT.

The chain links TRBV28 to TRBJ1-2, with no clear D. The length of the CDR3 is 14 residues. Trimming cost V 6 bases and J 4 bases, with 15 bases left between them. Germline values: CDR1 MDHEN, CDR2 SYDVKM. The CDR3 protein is CASSRENTFYGYTF. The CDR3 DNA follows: TGTGCCAGCAGCCGGGAAAACACTTTCTATGGCTACACCTTC.

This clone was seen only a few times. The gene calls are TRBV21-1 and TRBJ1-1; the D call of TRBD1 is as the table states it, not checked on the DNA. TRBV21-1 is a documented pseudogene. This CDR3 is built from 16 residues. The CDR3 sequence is CASSRYPGQGIVEAFF. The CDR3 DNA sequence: TGTGCCAGCAGCAGATATCCGGGACAGGGTATAGTTGAAGCTTTCTTT.

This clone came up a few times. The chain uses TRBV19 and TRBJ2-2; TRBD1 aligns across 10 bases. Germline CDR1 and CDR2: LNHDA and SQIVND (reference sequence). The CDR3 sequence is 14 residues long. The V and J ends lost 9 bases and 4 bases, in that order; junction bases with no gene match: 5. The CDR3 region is CASRQGASTGELFF. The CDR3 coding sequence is TGTGCCAGCAGACAGGGGGCGAGCACCGGGGAGCTGTTTTTT.